The clone carrying this TCR beta chain turned up a few times. What it recognizes is unknown. The sample originates from a study of blood T cells in healthy people across ages. Broader study findings: While age rose, TCR beta diversity per million T cells dropped in a roughly linear way.

It was with a sample-barcoded 5' primer and a J-beta primer mix that a second PCR of roughly 7 to 12 cycles was run. TCRdb called the 5' RACE reads again in MiXCR, with one record for every CDR3 protein. Of 1.5 million to 2 million distinct CDR3 sequences detected, about 28% appear once; the ten largest clones hold over 7%. This receptor was obtained from a young woman in good health. Sequencing was done on a sample of blood.

CDR3 sequence: CATSDPIRTGSDTQYF. The CDR3 DNA reads as TGTGCCACCAGTGACCCGATCCGGACAGGGTCGGATACGCAGTATTTT. V usage is TRBV24-1 and J usage is TRBJ2-3; 8 nucleotides agree with TRBD1. In germline, CDR1 is KGHDR, CDR2 SFDVKD. Trimming cost V 4 bases and J 6 bases; bases outside gene matches: 11. There are 16 residues in the CDR3.